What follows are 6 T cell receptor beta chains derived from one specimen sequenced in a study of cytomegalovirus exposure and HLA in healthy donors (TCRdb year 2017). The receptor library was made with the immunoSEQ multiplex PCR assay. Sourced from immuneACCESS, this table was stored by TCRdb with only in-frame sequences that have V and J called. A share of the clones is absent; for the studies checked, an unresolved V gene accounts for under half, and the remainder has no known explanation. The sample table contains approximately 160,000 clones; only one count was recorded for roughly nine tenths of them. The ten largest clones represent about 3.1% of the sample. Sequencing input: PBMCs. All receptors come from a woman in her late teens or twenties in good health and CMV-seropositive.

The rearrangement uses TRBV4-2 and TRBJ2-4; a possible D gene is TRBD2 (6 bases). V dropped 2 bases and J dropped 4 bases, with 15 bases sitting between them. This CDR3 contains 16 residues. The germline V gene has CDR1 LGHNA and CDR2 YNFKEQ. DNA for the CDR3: TGTGCCAGCAGCCAATTGACGCGGAGGGCGAAAAACATTCAGTACTTC. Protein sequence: CASSQLTRRAKNIQYF.

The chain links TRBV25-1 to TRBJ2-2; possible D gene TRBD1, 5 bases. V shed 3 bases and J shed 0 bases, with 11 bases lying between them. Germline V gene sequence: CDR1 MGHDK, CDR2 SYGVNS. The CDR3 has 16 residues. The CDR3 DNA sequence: TGTGCCAGCAGTGATACAGGAAGCGCGAACACCGGGGAGCTGTTTTTT. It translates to CASSDTGSANTGELFF.

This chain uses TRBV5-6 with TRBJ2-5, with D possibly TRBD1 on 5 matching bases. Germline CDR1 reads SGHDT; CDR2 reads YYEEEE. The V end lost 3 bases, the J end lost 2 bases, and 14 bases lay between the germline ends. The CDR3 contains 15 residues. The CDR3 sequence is CASSSGHRLQETQYF. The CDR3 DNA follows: TGTGCCAGCAGCTCTGGCCACAGGTTACAAGAGACCCAGTACTTC.

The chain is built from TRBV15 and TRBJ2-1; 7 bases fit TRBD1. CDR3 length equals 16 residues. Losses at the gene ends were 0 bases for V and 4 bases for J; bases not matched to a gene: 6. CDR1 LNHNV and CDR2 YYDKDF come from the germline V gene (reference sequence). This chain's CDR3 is CATSREGTEVYNEQFF. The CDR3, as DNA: TGTGCCACCAGCAGAGAGGGGACAGAGGTATACAATGAGCAGTTCTTC.

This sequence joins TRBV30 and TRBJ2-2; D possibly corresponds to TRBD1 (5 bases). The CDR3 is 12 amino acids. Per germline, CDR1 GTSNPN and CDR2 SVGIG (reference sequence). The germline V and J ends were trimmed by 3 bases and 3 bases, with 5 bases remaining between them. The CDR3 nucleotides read TGTGCCTGGAGACAGGACACCGGGGAGCTGTTTTTT. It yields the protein CAWRQDTGELFF.

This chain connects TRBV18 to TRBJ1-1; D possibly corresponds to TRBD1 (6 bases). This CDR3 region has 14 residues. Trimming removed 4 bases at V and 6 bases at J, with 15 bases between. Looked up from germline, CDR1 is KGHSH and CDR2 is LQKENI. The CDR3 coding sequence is TGTGCCAGCTCACTGGACAGAGAAAGCGCTGAAGCTTTCTTT. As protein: CASSLDRESAEAFF.